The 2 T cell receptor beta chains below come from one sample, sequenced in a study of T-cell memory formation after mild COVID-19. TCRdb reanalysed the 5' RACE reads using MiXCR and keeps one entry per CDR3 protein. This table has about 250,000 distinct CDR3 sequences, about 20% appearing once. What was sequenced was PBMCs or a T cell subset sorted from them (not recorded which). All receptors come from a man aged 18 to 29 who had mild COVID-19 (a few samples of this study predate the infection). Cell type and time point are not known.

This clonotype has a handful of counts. Here the CDR3 DNA reads TGTGCCAGCAGTCAACTTAACACCGGGGAGCTGTTTTTT. Its protein product is CASSQLNTGELFF. This chain joins TRBV6-6 and TRBJ2-2; no firm D call. CDR3 length: 13 amino acids. Per the germline V gene, CDR1 is MNHNY and CDR2 is SVGAGI (reference sequence). V lost 5 bases and J 2 bases, leaving 6 bases between the germline ends.

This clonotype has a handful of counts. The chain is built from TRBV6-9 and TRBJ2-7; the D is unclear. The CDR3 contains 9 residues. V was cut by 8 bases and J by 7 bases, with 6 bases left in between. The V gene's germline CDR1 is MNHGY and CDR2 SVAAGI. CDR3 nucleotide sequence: TGTGCCAGCGATAGGGAGCAGTACTTC. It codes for CASDREQYF.